Sequencing of this TCR beta chain was carried out in a study of cytomegalovirus exposure and HLA in healthy donors (TCRdb year 2017). Describing the broader study: According to an earlier analysis of around 600 of the donors, some 180 million T cells yielded 117 million unique TCR beta sequences and about 300 Gb of sequence data. Among roughly 400 genotyped donors of the cohort, an average of around 220,000 unique TCR beta nucleotide sequences was sequenced per donor, of which approximately 19% were non-productive. All discovery cohort repertoires had been generated on a single sequencing platform. A later genetic analysis used genome-wide SNP genotypes for 398 of the 666 donors, treating that subset as a discovery cohort. Donor age, sex, ethnicity and CMV serostatus were compiled together with the repertoire data. An earlier analysis of roughly 600 of the donors used high-throughput TCR beta sequencing to judge whether each TCR beta V gene segment behaved as functional or pseudogenic. Besides the first cohort of some 670 subjects, a separate validation cohort made up of 120 different subjects was used. In the later analysis, no new phenotypic data were used to find candidate immune exposures; instead, reliance was placed on TCR beta sequences and their occurrence across donors. The genetic ancestry cluster associated with self-reported Caucasian donors included 80% to 90% of the 350 to 500 genotyped donors. The aim of the study was to test whether cataloging public T cell receptors could identify signatures of past pathogen exposure. The study combined high-throughput TCR immunosequencing, statistical association of individual TCRs with disease status, and machine learning to predict cytomegalovirus infection status. Several DR-DQ haplotypes were treated as single units for association and clustering because of strong linkage in the cohort. Typing coverage differed by locus: A, B, C, DRB1 and DQB1 were typed in roughly 629-630 donors, DQA1 in 500 to 550, DPA1 in some 570, and DPB1 in roughly 450. Roughly 300 gigabases of sequencing data and 70 million to 100 million unique TCR sequences made up an early release that covered several hundred HLA-typed donors. The study used immunosequencing to profile the T cell repertoires of several hundred subjects and linked those repertoires to cytomegalovirus serostatus. HLA typing included class I and class II loci at four-digit resolution. A later analysis re-examined previously published TCR beta repertoires from around 670 donors and added high-resolution HLA genotyping to investigate patterns of TCR occurrence. Results the study describes overall, beyond this receptor: In a later genetic analysis, fewer N-insertions in productive TCRs were reported among donors in an Asian-associated ancestry cluster than the roughly 640-donor mean. An earlier analysis of 450 to 750 of the donors showed that most TCR beta V segments appeared in productive rearrangements either about 87% or about 30% of the time, which broadly matched IMGT annotations. When HLA alleles, especially DR and DQ, strongly co-occurred, TCR associations were difficult to assign to individual alleles. In a later analysis, TCR association rates were found to vary across HLA loci, with the most associated TCRs seen for DRB1 alleles and the fewest for HLA-C alleles. A later analysis associated about 17,000 TCR beta sequences with specific HLA alleles at a false discovery rate of 0.05. According to a later analysis, most CMV-associated TCR beta chains appeared to be HLA-restricted, and the HLA associations seemed to be driven largely by CMV exposure. Sequencing depth was assumed to be roughly uniform across donors in the presence/absence analyses, though that assumption may not hold. Across donors, most TCR sequences were observed very rarely, whereas some public TCRs were present in many individuals. V-gene and J-gene trimming of TCR beta chains was associated with a missense DCLRE1C variant in a later genetic analysis, and the association was replicated in an independent cohort. Correlated functional status among segregating V segments might reflect linkage disequilibrium, but an unknown experimental factor could not be ruled out. Because HLA typing was unavailable for some donors at each locus, only the typed subset was used in association tests. A total of about 180 TCR beta chains were listed by the study as associated with cytomegalovirus. A cluster of highly shared sequence variants was judged likely to represent a technical artifact of the sequencing pipeline. A later analysis reported that several top co-occurrence clusters appeared linked to parvovirus B19, influenza, CMV and Epstein-Barr virus. A further reported finding was that TCR beta sequences accurately predicted the HLA-A and HLA-B alleles for most subjects in the first cohort. For the cohort, immune exposure information was limited to CMV serostatus. The cohort was sequenced for TCR beta chains only, and without alpha or paired-chain data the features that could be detected were limited. A few of the identified cytomegalovirus-associated TCR beta chains were confirmed in vitro to be specific for cytomegalovirus antigens. The classifier was reported to diagnose cytomegalovirus status with high specificity and sensitivity in both the original cohort and the validation cohort. Because counts were too low, approximately 18 rarely observed V segments, including chromosome 9 orphons, were excluded from the earlier analysis of some 590 of the donors. It was suggested by the authors that the approach could potentially be generalized to other disease states and immunological phenotypes. In a later analysis, HLA-associated TCR beta chains showed more clonal expansion and lower generation probabilities than non-associated chains that were equally common.

As for this clone: Its cognate antigen has yet to be identified. It has no much larger one-base neighbor in the sample; base qualities were not kept.

Libraries were made using the immunoSEQ multiplex PCR assay. For the multiplex PCR, a mixture combining 60 forward primers for TCR Vbeta segments and 13 reverse primers for TCR Jbeta segments was used. A multiplex PCR assay on genomic DNA amplified the CDR3 region of rearranged TCR beta genes. The Illumina HiSeq System was used to sequence the amplified TCR beta libraries as 87-base-pair reads. Per the original workflow: In a later analysis, around 80 million unique TCR beta chains were counted across the roughly 610 repertoires, and some 10 million of these chains were shared by at least two donors. To remove PCR and sequencing errors, raw reads were error-corrected and collapsed into unique sequences using a nearest-neighbor algorithm that merged closely related sequences. Alignment of CDR3 sequences to IMGT reference sequences was used to assign V, D and J gene segments. For a sequence to be retained, at least a six-nucleotide match to both a V gene segment and a J gene segment was required. A rearrangement was called productive if the CDR3 had no stop codons and remained in frame with V and J, and every other rearrangement was called non-productive. CDR3 was defined according to IMGT convention as the region running from the second conserved V-encoded cysteine to the conserved J-encoded phenylalanine. The earlier analysis of about 610 of the donors excluded any sequence lacking an unambiguous match to a single V gene segment. An earlier analysis of fewer than 750 of the donors classified V segments as functional when productive rearrangements were above 56.7% and as segregating when the standard deviation between donors was above 5%. A statistical classification framework was built for diagnosing cytomegalovirus status from the catalog of TCR beta chain sequences. In a later analysis, TCR nucleotide sequences were compared against IMGT/GENE-DB human TR gene sequences so that V and J genes could be assigned. In a later analysis, CDR3 sequences and most-parsimonious VDJ recombination scenarios were assigned using the TCRdist pipeline. In a later analysis, each TCR beta chain was defined by its CDR3 amino acid sequence together with its V-gene family, and reads without a unique V-gene family were excluded. To address suspected cross-contamination and a sequencing artifact, a later analysis removed roughly 580 highly shared, low-generation-probability nucleotide sequences. In a later analysis, a clonal expansion index for each public chain was calculated from normalized within-repertoire ranks of inferred template counts. A later analysis computed generation probabilities with a VDJ recombination model fitted to out-of-frame rearrangements, and checked the results against IGoR. In a later analysis, hypergeometric tests were used to score TCR-TCR, TCR-HLA and TCR-CMV co-occurrence, with a repertoire-size bias correction applied to TCR pairs. False discovery rates were estimated in a later analysis by permuting HLA or CMV assignments 20 times. In a later analysis, co-occurring TCRs were grouped using DBSCAN, with TCRdist sequence similarity added in when clustering inside HLA-allele-positive subsets. Repertoires with fewer than 30,000 or more than 120,000 public chains, plus five repertoires with anomalous nucleotide sharing, were excluded from co-occurrence clustering. Sourced from immuneACCESS, this table was stored by TCRdb with only in-frame sequences that have V and J called. A share of the clones is absent; for the studies checked, an unresolved V gene accounts for under half, and the remainder has no known explanation. From that table come the V and J calls and clone size; the DNA was used to work out D and trimming. This sample has fewer than 85,000 clones in its table, and approximately 80% of those were observed once. Clones ranked in the top ten supply 15% to 20% of the sample.

The cohort consisted of some 730 healthy bone marrow donors. All cohort members were sampled while nominally healthy, although unrecorded immune exposures were likely present. The donor was CMV seropositive and was included in the group of 290 or so seropositive cohort members. Each donor provided a peripheral blood sample, and peripheral blood mononuclear cells were used for TCR beta sequencing. Genomic DNA extraction from the blood cell samples was performed with the Qiagen DNeasy Blood Extraction Kit. The sample consisted of PBMCs. This TCR derives from a man between 65 and 85 years old in good health and CMV-seropositive.

The DNA is TGTGCCAGCAGTGGGACAGGGCGAAGCGGTACGCAGTATTTT. Translated, it gives CASSGTGRSGTQYF. The sequence joins TRBV6-1 to TRBJ2-3; 8 middle bases align to TRBD1. The junction shows trimming of 4 bases on V and 8 bases on J, and the gene matches do not reach 8 bases of it. The germline V gene gives CDR1 as MNHNS and CDR2 as SASEGT. The CDR3 has 14 amino acids, counting the end cysteine and phenylalanine. The retained sequence is limited to the CDR3, 42 bases, with the frame set at the first base.